These T cell receptor beta chains were read from a single sample in a study of CD8 T cells in ankylosing spondylitis. Via MiXCR, TCRdb re-called the 5' RACE reads, giving one row per CDR3 protein. The sample has under 150,000 distinct CDR3 sequences, roughly 15% seen once. Material: blood, either unsorted or a sorted T cell fraction (not recorded which). Source of these receptors: a female donor with ankylosing spondylitis or in good health (not recorded which). The CDR3 runs from the conserved cysteine through the conserved F or W. A D gene is named only where the DNA matches it firmly. Clone sizes are given selectively: once, few, many, or a class where the clone is expanded.

>TRBD2|TRBV27|TRBJ2-1|16|NA
CACSSTSGRAYNEQFF
TGTGCCTGCAGTTCGACTAGCGGGAGGGCCTACAATGAGCAGTTCTTC
>NA|TRBV30|TRBJ1-3|13|NA
CAWSVEGPSTIYF
TGTGCCTGGAGTGTGGAGGGCCCCAGCACCATATATTTT
>NA|TRBV7-8|TRBJ2-1|13|NA
CASSNGIVNEQFF
TGTGCCAGCAGTAACGGCATTGTGAATGAGCAGTTCTTC
>NA|TRBV2|TRBJ2-1|12|NA
CARTNAYNEQFF
TGTGCCAGGACAAACGCGTACAATGAGCAGTTCTTC
>NA|TRBV3-1|TRBJ2-7|16|few
CASSRTRGGSTYEQYF
TGTGCCAGCAGCCGTACGAGGGGGGGCAGTACCTACGAGCAGTACTTC
>NA|TRBV28|TRBJ1-3|11|many
CATLQGNTIYF
TGTGCCACCCTACAGGGCAACACCATATATTTT
>TRBD1|TRBV4-2|TRBJ2-3|17|NA
CASSQRPGQGSTDTQYF
TGTGCCAGCAGCCAAAGGCCCGGACAGGGAAGCACAGATACGCAGTATTTT
>NA|TRBV12-3/TRBV12-4|TRBJ1-4|18|many
CASSPLPPGGPSYEKLFF
TGTGCCAGCAGTCCCCTACCTCCAGGAGGGCCCTCATACGAAAAACTGTTTTTT
>NA|TRBV18|TRBJ2-7|13|few
CASSSIPESGWDF
TGTGCCAGCTCTTCGATACCGGAGAGTGGGTGGGACTTC
>NA|TRBV19|TRBJ1-2|13|few
CASSQELNYGYTF
TGTGCCAGTAGCCAGGAGTTAAACTATGGCTACACCTTC
>TRBD2|TRBV15|TRBJ2-3|18|many
CATSRDRPSGGITDTQYF
TGTGCCACCAGCAGAGATCGCCCTAGCGGGGGGATCACAGATACGCAGTATTTT
>NA|TRBV4-2|TRBJ1-1|16|many
CASSQARSRDNTEAFF
TGTGCCAGCAGCCAAGCTCGCTCGAGGGACAACACTGAAGCTTTCTTT
>NA|TRBV12-3/TRBV12-4|TRBJ2-1|11|many
CASRKGNEQFF
TGTGCCAGCAGAAAGGGGAATGAGCAGTTCTTC
>NA|TRBV9|TRBJ2-2|15|few
CASSVEGRTTGELFF
TGTGCCAGCAGCGTAGAGGGACGGACCACCGGGGAGCTGTTTTTT
>TRBD2|TRBV7-9|TRBJ2-1|17|NA
CASSRTSGGAGHNEQFF
TGTGCCAGCAGCCGGACTAGCGGGGGAGCGGGGCACAATGAGCAGTTCTTC
>TRBD1|TRBV20-1|TRBJ2-5|15|many
CSAREPGQGKETQYF
TGCAGTGCTAGGGAGCCGGGACAGGGGAAAGAGACCCAGTACTTC
>NA|TRBV20-1|TRBJ1-1|14|many
CSASPRGRDTEAFF
TGCAGTGCTAGTCCCAGGGGCCGGGACACTGAAGCTTTCTTT
>NA|TRBV5-6|TRBJ2-5|16|NA
CASSFGVSELQETQYF
TGTGCCAGCAGCTTTGGCGTCAGTGAGTTACAAGAGACCCAGTACTTC
>TRBD1|TRBV28|TRBJ2-7|13|many
CASNPQGSYEQYF
TGTGCCAGCAATCCACAGGGGTCCTACGAGCAGTACTTC
>NA|TRBV12-3/TRBV12-4|TRBJ2-5|13|few
CASSFGRGETQYF
TGTGCCAGCAGTTTTGGCAGGGGAGAGACCCAGTACTTC
>NA|TRBV28|TRBJ2-2|16|many
CASSLRLATATGELFF
TGTGCCAGCAGTTTAAGGCTAGCGACCGCGACCGGGGAGCTGTTTTTT
>TRBD1|TRBV12-3/TRBV12-4|TRBJ1-1|12|many
CASRQGQAKAFF
TGTGCCAGCAGACAAGGACAGGCAAAAGCTTTCTTT
>TRBD1|TRBV7-3|TRBJ1-1|13|few
CASSSTGAGEAFF
TGTGCCAGCAGCTCAACAGGGGCAGGTGAAGCTTTCTTT
>NA|TRBV20-1|TRBJ2-7|12|many
CSAKNEWDEQYF
TGCAGTGCCAAGAACGAGTGGGACGAGCAGTACTTC
>TRBD1|TRBV6-1|TRBJ2-1|15|NA
CASRSGTAFDNEQFF
TGTGCCAGCAGGTCCGGGACAGCTTTTGACAATGAGCAGTTCTTC
>TRBD2|TRBV15|TRBJ2-5|14|few
CATSKLAGGETQYF
TGTGCCACCAGCAAACTAGCGGGAGGAGAGACCCAGTACTTC
>TRBD2|TRBV3-1|TRBJ2-2|16|NA
CASSRKAGGNTGELFF
TGTGCCAGCAGCCGTAAAGCGGGAGGGAACACCGGGGAGCTGTTTTTT
>NA|TRBV12-3/TRBV12-4|TRBJ2-1|14|many
CASMRTNSYNEQFF
TGTGCCAGCATGAGGACTAACTCCTACAATGAGCAGTTCTTC
>NA|TRBV12-3/TRBV12-4|TRBJ1-4|11|few
CASSAWEKLFF
TGTGCCAGCAGCGCGTGGGAAAAACTGTTTTTT
>NA|TRBV7-6|TRBJ2-3|15|few
CASSFRGASTDTQYF
TGTGCCAGCAGCTTCCGGGGGGCTAGCACAGATACGCAGTATTTT
>NA|TRBV20-1|TRBJ1-2|13|many
CSASTGGNYGYTF
TGCAGTGCTAGTACAGGCGGTAACTATGGCTACACCTTC